This entry lists 26 T cell receptor beta chains sequenced from one sample in a study of T-cell memory formation after mild COVID-19. TCRdb re-called the 5' RACE reads with MiXCR, one entry per CDR3 protein. The sample lists about 270,000 distinct CDR3 sequences, roughly 18% seen once, with more than 20% in the top ten. The specimen was PBMCs or a T cell subset sorted from them (not recorded which). The receptors were gathered from a man between 18 and 29 years old who had mild COVID-19 (a few samples of this study predate the infection). Cell type and time point are not known.

CDR3 sequence (DNA): TGTGCTAGTGGTCAAGATTTCCCCTATGGCTACACCTTC. It translates to CASGQDFPYGYTF. This rearrangement joins TRBV12-5 to TRBJ1-2; D not resolved. The ends were cut back, 5 bases at V and 4 bases at J, with 11 bases in the middle. The CDR3 spans 13 residues. The germline CDR1 and CDR2 sequences are LGHNT and FRNRAP.

This chain uses TRBV4-2 with TRBJ2-5; possible D gene TRBD1, 5 bases. Germline CDR1 is LGHNA and CDR2 is YNFKEQ. This CDR3 contains 17 residues. Trimming took off 0 bases at V and 5 bases at J, with 19 bases between the two ends. DNA of the CDR3: TGTGCCAGCAGCCAAGAAGAATTGTGGGGCCAAGCGGAGACCCAGTACTTC. This codes for CASSQEELWGQAETQYF.

The chain combines TRBV5-1 with TRBJ2-2; the D gene is possibly TRBD2 (5 bases). The CDR3 is made up of 15 amino acids. Per the germline V gene, CDR1 is SGHRS and CDR2 is YFSETQ. V was cut by 1 base and J by 7 bases, with 14 bases left in between. The CDR3 coding sequence is TGCGCCAGCAGCTTGCTGTCCTGGGCGGGCGGGGAGCTGTTTTTT. Translating gives CASSLLSWAGGELFF.

The chain has TRBV7-9 and TRBJ2-3; D could derive from TRBD1 or TRBD2 (6 bases each). The germline V and J ends were trimmed by 7 bases and 4 bases, with 21 bases remaining between them. The CDR3 is made up of 16 amino acids. Germline loops: CDR1 SEHNR, CDR2 FQNEAQ (reference sequence). CDR3 region: CASNPGDGGRADTQYF. The DNA for the CDR3 is TGTGCCAGCAACCCCGGGGACGGGGGCCGGGCAGATACGCAGTATTTT.

The chain recombines TRBV15 with TRBJ1-1; TRBD1 is a possible D gene (6 bases). V lost 3 bases and J 3 bases, leaving 20 bases between the germline ends. This CDR3 is 17 amino acids long. Germline loops: CDR1 LNHNV, CDR2 YYDKDF (reference sequence). CDR3 residues: CATSRDTGSGYDTEAFF. In nucleotides, the CDR3 is TGTGCCACCAGCAGGGATACAGGGTCGGGGTACGACACTGAAGCTTTCTTT.

This clonotype was detected only once. The rearrangement joins TRBV18 to TRBJ1-1, with D possibly matching TRBD1 (6 bases). The V end was cut by 2 bases, the J end by 6 bases, with 16 bases between. Germline V gene data show CDR1 as KGHSH and CDR2 as LQKENI. The CDR3 extends over 15 amino acids. The CDR3 nucleotides read TGTGCCAGCTCACCAAAATACAGGGAGACCGCTGAAGCTTTCTTT. Translating gives CASSPKYRETAEAFF.

There are a few counts of this clonotype. This rearrangement joins TRBV4-2 to TRBJ2-7; maybe TRBD2 (6 bases). The CDR3 has 15 amino acids. The germline V gene has CDR1 LGHNA and CDR2 YNFKEQ. V gave up 0 bases and J gave up 5 bases, with 14 bases separating them. CDR3 region: CASSQDNKEGNEQYF. The CDR3 coding sequence is TGTGCCAGCAGCCAAGATAATAAGGAGGGGAACGAGCAGTACTTC.

The V gene is TRBV24-1, the J gene TRBJ2-3; 11 bases fit TRBD2. V gave up 4 bases and J gave up 4 bases; unmatched junction bases: 6. The CDR3 covers 16 residues. The germline gives CDR1 KGHDR, CDR2 SFDVKD. CDR3 sequence: CATSDISGGAPDTQYF. CDR3 bases: TGTGCCACCAGTGACATTAGCGGGGGGGCCCCAGATACGCAGTATTTT.

This chain connects TRBV7-2 to TRBJ1-2; TRBD1 matches at 11 bases. CDR1 is SGHTA and CDR2 is FQGNSA in the germline V gene. Trimming took 5 bases from V and 8 from J; bases not matched to a gene: 4. This CDR3 spans 13 amino acids. DNA for the CDR3: TGTGCCAGCAGCCGGGACAGGGGGGTAGGCTACACCTTC. This encodes CASSRDRGVGYTF.

The chain joins TRBV20-1 to TRBJ1-1, with D possibly TRBD1 on 6 matching bases. V was pared by 6 bases and J by 0 bases, with 20 bases between. The CDR3 spans 16 residues. Germline V gene data show CDR1 as DFQATT and CDR2 as SNEGSKA (reference sequence). CDR3 bases: TGCAGTGCCCCCGTGGGGGGGGCGGGCATGAACACTGAAGCTTTCTTT. Translated: CSAPVGGAGMNTEAFF.

A few counts support this clonotype. Here the CDR3 reads CASSLVAGALTDTQYF. Written as DNA, the CDR3 is TGTGCCAGCAGCTTAGTCGCGGGGGCGCTCACAGATACGCAGTATTTT. The chain joins TRBV11-2 to TRBJ2-3, with D possibly being TRBD2 (7 bases). The germline V and J ends were trimmed by 1 base and 2 bases, with 13 bases remaining between them. Germline CDR1 SGHAT, CDR2 FQNNGV. The CDR3 covers 16 residues. Combining the CDR3 with reference TRBV11-2 and TRBJ2-3 gives the whole variable domain EAGVAQSPRYKIIEKRQSVAFWCNPISGHATLYWYQQILGQGPKLLIQFQNNGVVDDSQLPKDRFSAERLKGVDSTLKIQPAKLEDSAVYLCASSLVAGALTDTQYFGPGTRLTVL.

J is TRBJ2-3 and V is TRBV6-4; D is undetermined. The CDR3 has 15 residues. Germline lookup yields CDR1 MRHNA and CDR2 SNTAGT. Trimming cost V 4 bases and J 0 bases, with 11 bases left between them. For the CDR3, the DNA is TGTGCCAGCAGTGTGAGAGGCGCCAGCACAGATACGCAGTATTTT. Amino acids: CASSVRGASTDTQYF.

This clonotype was observed a few times. The chain has TRBV4-3 and TRBJ2-5, with 11 bases lining up with TRBD1. The ends lost 4 bases at V and 4 bases at J; junction bases unmatched: 5. The CDR3 is made up of 15 amino acids. Germline CDR1 reads LGHNA; CDR2 reads YSLEER. The CDR3 DNA follows: TGCGCCAGCAGCCGAACCGGGACAGGGGGAGAGACCCAGTACTTC. The encoded protein is CASSRTGTGGETQYF.

In its sample, this clonotype was seen a few times. V usage is TRBV6-1 and J usage is TRBJ2-3; D is unclear. V was trimmed by 2 bases and J by 6 bases, leaving 15 bases between them. CDR3 length equals 15 residues. Looked up from germline, CDR1 is MNHNS and CDR2 is SASEGT. The CDR3 sequence is CASSESLIRSDTQYF. The CDR3 DNA reads TGTGCCAGCAGTGAATCCTTGATTAGGTCTGATACGCAGTATTTT.

The V call is TRBV7-6, the J call TRBJ2-1; D is unclear. Trimming cost V 3 bases and J 0 bases, with 6 bases left between them. CDR1 and CDR2 from the germline V gene are SGHVS and FNYEAQ. CDR3 length: 14 residues. CDR3 DNA sequence: TGTGCCAGCAGCTTGTGGTCCTCCTACAATGAGCAGTTCTTC. Its translation is CASSLWSSYNEQFF.

The chain is built from TRBV5-1 and TRBJ2-1; TRBD1 agrees at 11 bases. V trimming: 2 bases; J trimming: 8 bases; junction bases outside the gene matches: 3. Germline V CDR1 and CDR2: SGHRS, YFSETQ. This CDR3 spans 14 amino acids. In nucleotides, the CDR3 is TGCGCCAGCAGCTTCGGACAGGGGGCCTATGAGCAGTTCTTC. This translates into CASSFGQGAYEQFF.

This clonotype was detected only a few times. The J gene is TRBJ1-6, the V gene TRBV28; the D gene is possibly TRBD1 (6 bases). Trimming removed 8 bases from V and 7 bases from J, with 18 bases in between. From germline, CDR1 is MDHEN and CDR2 SYDVKM. This CDR3 comprises 15 residues. This CDR3 is CASSFDDRRNSPLHF. The CDR3 bases are TGTGCCAGCTCCTTTGACGACAGGAGAAATTCACCCCTCCACTTT.

This clonotype came up many times. The chain links TRBV5-6 to TRBJ2-7; TRBD1 matches 8 bases. The CDR3 runs to 13 residues. J lost 2 bases, V lost 5 bases, and 3 bases had no gene match. CDR1 is SGHDT and CDR2 is YYEEEE in the germline V gene. The CDR3 loop reads CASRWTGTYEQYF. CDR3 sequence (DNA): TGTGCCAGCAGATGGACAGGGACCTACGAGCAGTACTTC.

This clonotype was detected ten times or more. The chain is built from TRBV29-1 and TRBJ2-3, with D unclear. Trimming stripped 4 bases from V and 3 bases from J, with 14 bases between. Germline-derived CDR1 and CDR2 are SQVTM and ANQGSEA. The CDR3 is 14 residues long. Here the CDR3 DNA reads TGCAGCGTTGTGTTGGGGTTGGGGACAGATACGCAGTATTTT. Translated: CSVVLGLGTDTQYF.

This chain joins TRBV6-5 and TRBJ2-7, with 8 nucleotides matching TRBD1. The CDR3 is 13 residues long. Germline values: CDR1 MNHEY, CDR2 SVGAGI. After removal of 8 bases from V and 4 bases from J, the junction contained 7 bases not matched to a gene. The CDR3 DNA is TGTGCCAGCGGGCCCAGACAGGGGTACGAGCAGTACGTC. The encoded protein is CASGPRQGYEQYV.

This clonotype was seen only a few times. V is TRBV6-5 and J is TRBJ1-2; perhaps TRBD1 as D (5 bases). From germline, CDR1 is MNHEY and CDR2 SVGAGI. The germline V and J ends were trimmed by 3 bases and 5 bases, with 10 bases remaining between them. The length of the CDR3 is 13 residues. CDR3 in DNA: TGTGCCAGCAGTTATGGGGCAGGGTATGGCTACACCTTC. Protein product: CASSYGAGYGYTF.

The genes are TRBV7-9 and TRBJ2-7; no clear D gene. The CDR3 covers 12 residues. Looked up from germline, CDR1 is SEHNR and CDR2 is FQNEAQ (reference sequence). V was clipped by 1 base and J by 3 bases, with 4 bases between them. The CDR3 sequence: CASSLDVYEQYV. The DNA of the CDR3 is TGTGCCAGCAGCTTAGATGTCTACGAGCAGTACGTC.

The table lists this clonotype with a few counts. V and J are TRBV7-2 and TRBJ2-3, with D unclear. Germline V gene lookup returns CDR1 SGHTA and CDR2 FQGNSA. Trimming stripped 4 bases from V and 4 bases from J, with 15 bases between. CDR3 length equals 15 residues. DNA of the CDR3: TGTGCCAGCAGCTCCGCCCCTCTAGGCGCAGATACGCAGTATTTT. Encoded protein: CASSSAPLGADTQYF.

This clonotype was seen a few times. CDR3 sequence (DNA): TGTGCCAGCAGTTCAGCGGGGCTGGGCTACACCTTC. As protein: CASSSAGLGYTF. The chain carries TRBV6-2 or TRBV6-3 and TRBJ1-2; D is perhaps TRBD1 (5 bases). The CDR3 length is 12 residues. The V gene lost 4 bases and the J gene lost 8 bases, with 11 bases spanning the gap. Germline lookup yields CDR1 MNHEY and CDR2 SVGEGT.

This clonotype was counted only a few times. This chain connects TRBV15 to TRBJ2-5; 13 nucleotides agree with TRBD2. Trimming at V came to 5 bases and at J to 1 base, leaving 4 bases not matched to a gene. Looked up from germline, CDR1 is LNHNV and CDR2 is YYDKDF (reference sequence). The CDR3 has 16 amino acids. This CDR3 reads CATSGGLAGPQETQYF. The CDR3 DNA is TGTGCCACCAGCGGGGGACTAGCGGGGCCCCAAGAGACCCAGTACTTC. Combining the CDR3 with reference TRBV15 and TRBJ2-5 gives the whole variable domain DAMVIQNPRYQVTQFGKPVTLSCSQTLNHNVMYWYQQKSSQAPKLLFHYYDKDFNNEADTPDNFQSRRPNTSFCFLDIRSPGLGDTAMYLCATSGGLAGPQETQYFGPGTRLLVL.

The sample holds a few counts of this clonotype. The genes are TRBV4-1 and TRBJ1-6, with D maybe TRBD1 (6 bases). Trimming took off 4 bases at V and 1 base at J, with 11 bases between the two ends. The CDR3 has 16 residues. Germline CDR1 reads MGHRA; CDR2 reads YSYEKL. The CDR3 here is CASSLHRESYNSPLHF. The CDR3 DNA reads TGCGCCAGCAGCCTTCACAGGGAATCCTATAATTCACCCCTCCACTTT.